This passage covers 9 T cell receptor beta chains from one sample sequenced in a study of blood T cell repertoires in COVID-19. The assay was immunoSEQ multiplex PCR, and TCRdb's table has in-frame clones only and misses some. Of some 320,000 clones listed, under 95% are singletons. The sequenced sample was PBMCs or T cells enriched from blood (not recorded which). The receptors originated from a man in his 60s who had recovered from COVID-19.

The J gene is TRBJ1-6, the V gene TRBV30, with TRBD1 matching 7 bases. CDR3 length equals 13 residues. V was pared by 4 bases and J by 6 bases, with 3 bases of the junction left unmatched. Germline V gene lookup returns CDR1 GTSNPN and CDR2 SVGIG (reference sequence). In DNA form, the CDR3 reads TGTGCCTGGAAAGGGACAGTTAATTCACCCCTCCACTTT. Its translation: CAWKGTVNSPLHF.

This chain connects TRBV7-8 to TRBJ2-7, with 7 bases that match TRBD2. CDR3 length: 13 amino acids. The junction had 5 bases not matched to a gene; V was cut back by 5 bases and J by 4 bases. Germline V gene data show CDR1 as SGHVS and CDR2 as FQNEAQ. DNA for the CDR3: TGTGCCAGCAGCCTCTTTAGCGGGTACGAGCAGTACTTC. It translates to CASSLFSGYEQYF.

The CDR3 region is CASSPTSGRSNEQFF. In DNA form, the CDR3 reads TGTGCCAGCAGCCCTACTAGCGGGAGAAGCAATGAGCAGTTCTTC. The rearrangement uses TRBV7-9 and TRBJ2-1, with 11 nucleotides matching TRBD2. CDR3 length: 15 amino acids. Germline V gene sequence: CDR1 SEHNR, CDR2 FQNEAQ (reference sequence). J gave up 6 bases and V 5 bases, and 6 bases lay outside the gene matches.

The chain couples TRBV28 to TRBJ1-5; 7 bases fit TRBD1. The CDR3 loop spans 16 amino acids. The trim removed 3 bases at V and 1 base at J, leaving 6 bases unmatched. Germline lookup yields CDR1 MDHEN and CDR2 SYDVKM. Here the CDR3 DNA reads TGTGCCAGCAGTTTCGGACAGGTCCAGAGCAATCAGCCCCAGCATTTT. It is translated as CASSFGQVQSNQPQHF.

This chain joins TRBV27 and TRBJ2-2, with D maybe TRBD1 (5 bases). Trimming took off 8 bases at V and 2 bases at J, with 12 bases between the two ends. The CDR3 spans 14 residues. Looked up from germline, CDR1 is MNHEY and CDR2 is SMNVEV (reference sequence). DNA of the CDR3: TGTGCCAGCGGCAAGGGGCGAAACACCGGGGAGCTGTTTTTT. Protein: CASGKGRNTGELFF.

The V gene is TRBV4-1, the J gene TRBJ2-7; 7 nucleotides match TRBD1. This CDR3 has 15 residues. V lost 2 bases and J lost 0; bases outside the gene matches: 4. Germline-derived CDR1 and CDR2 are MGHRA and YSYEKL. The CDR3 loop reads CASSQITGVSYEQYF. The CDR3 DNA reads TGCGCCAGCAGCCAAATTACAGGGGTCTCCTACGAGCAGTACTTC.

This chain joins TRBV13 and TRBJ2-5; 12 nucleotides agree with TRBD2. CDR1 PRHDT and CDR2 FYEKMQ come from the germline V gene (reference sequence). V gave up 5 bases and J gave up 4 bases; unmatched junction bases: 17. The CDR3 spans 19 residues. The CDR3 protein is CASSNLGTSGGSAGETQYF. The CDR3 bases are TGTGCCAGCAGCAATCTCGGAACTAGCGGGGGGTCCGCCGGAGAGACCCAGTACTTC.

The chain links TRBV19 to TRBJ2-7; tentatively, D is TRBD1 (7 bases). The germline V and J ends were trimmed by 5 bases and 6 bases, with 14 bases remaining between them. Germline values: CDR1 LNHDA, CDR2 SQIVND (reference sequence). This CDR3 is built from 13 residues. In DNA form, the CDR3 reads TGTGCCAGTAGTGGAGACAGGGACTCCGAGCAGTACTTC. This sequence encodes CASSGDRDSEQYF.

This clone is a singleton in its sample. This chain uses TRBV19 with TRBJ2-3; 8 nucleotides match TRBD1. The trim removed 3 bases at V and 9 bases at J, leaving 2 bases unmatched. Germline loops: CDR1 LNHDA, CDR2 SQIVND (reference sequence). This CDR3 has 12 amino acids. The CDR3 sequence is CASSITGGTQYF. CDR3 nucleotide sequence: TGTGCCAGTAGTATCACAGGGGGGACGCAGTATTTT.